The 18 T cell receptor beta chains below all came from one sample that was sequenced in a study of T cells after yellow fever vaccination. MiXCR, applied by TCRdb to the 5' RACE reads, yields one record per CDR3 protein. Altogether roughly 250,000 distinct CDR3 sequences are present, about an eighth being singletons, with the ten largest covering about 0.51%. This specimen consisted of CD4+ T cells sorted from PBMCs, obtained 45 days after the yellow fever booster vaccination. The origin of the receptors is a man aged 25-45 years who received the YFV17D yellow fever vaccine.

In this sample, this clonotype turned up a few times. The chain joins TRBV5-6 to TRBJ1-1, with TRBD1 identical over 7 bases. The CDR3 contains 14 residues. Germline V gene lookup returns CDR1 SGHDT and CDR2 YYEEEE. The J segment lost 7 bases and the V segment lost 4 bases, leaving 10 bases of the junction unmatched. The CDR3 DNA reads TGTGCCAGCAGCACGGCAGGGGGGCTGGGTGAAGCTTTCTTT. The encoded protein is CASSTAGGLGEAFF.

There are a few counts of this clonotype. CDR3 sequence reads: CASSDNHDSTGGELFF. In DNA, the CDR3 is TGTGCCAGCAGCGATAACCACGACAGTACGGGTGGGGAGCTGTTTTTT. The genes are TRBV12-3 or TRBV12-4 and TRBJ2-2; the D gene is possibly TRBD1 (5 bases). The V gene lost 6 bases and the J gene lost 8 bases, with 22 bases spanning the gap. The CDR3 consists of 16 residues.

In its sample, this clonotype was seen a few times. This chain links TRBV12-3 or TRBV12-4 with TRBJ2-2; 9 bases are a match to TRBD2. The CDR3 extends over 16 amino acids. The V and J ends lost 4 bases and 6 bases, in that order; junction bases with no gene match: 9. The CDR3, as DNA: TGTGCCAGCAGTTCTGCGGGAGGGATGGCATCCGGGGAGCTGTTTTTT. It specifies CASSSAGGMASGELFF.

The sample holds many counts of this clonotype. The gene calls are TRBV29-1 and TRBJ2-5; 8 positions agree with TRBD1. The V gene's germline CDR1 is SQVTM and CDR2 ANQGSEA. Germline trimming cut 3 bases from V and 11 bases from J; bases unmatched to any gene: 2. This CDR3 has 10 residues. CDR3 nucleotide sequence: TGCAGCGTTGAGGACAGGGTACAGTACTTC. Translated: CSVEDRVQYF.

There are a few counts of this clonotype. The chain recombines TRBV2 with TRBJ2-7; TRBD1 agrees at 8 bases. With 7 bases clipped from V and 5 bases from J, the junction kept 10 bases outside the gene matches. The CDR3 has 14 amino acids. Per germline, CDR1 SNHLY and CDR2 FYNNEI. CDR3 amino acids: CASNPGQVDHEQYF. CDR3 in DNA: TGTGCCAGCAACCCGGGACAGGTTGACCACGAGCAGTACTTC.

This clonotype was counted only a few times. The rearrangement uses TRBV5-1 and TRBJ2-1; tentatively, D is TRBD2 (7 bases). This CDR3 has 13 amino acids. The germline gives CDR1 SGHRS, CDR2 YFSETQ. The V gene lost 5 bases and the J gene lost 13 bases, with 19 bases spanning the gap. CDR3 sequence: CASSWGPSGFQFF. CDR3 DNA: TGCGCCAGCAGTTGGGGGCCTAGCGGCTTCCAGTTCTTC.

The V and J genes are TRBV10-3 and TRBJ2-3; a weak D match, TRBD2 (6 bases). Germline-derived CDR1 and CDR2 are ENHRY and SYGVKD. V was trimmed by 0 bases and J by 3 bases, leaving 13 bases between them. The CDR3 totals 16 residues. The CDR3 here is CAISESGGVRTDTQYF. The CDR3 DNA reads as TGTGCCATCAGTGAGTCGGGGGGAGTTAGGACAGATACGCAGTATTTT.

This clonotype showed up just a few times. This chain joins TRBV29-1 and TRBJ2-7; 10 bases map to TRBD2. The germline V gene has CDR1 SQVTM and CDR2 ANQGSEA. The CDR3 spans 12 residues. V trimming: 3 bases; J trimming: 5 bases; junction bases outside the gene matches: 1. In DNA form, the CDR3 reads TGCAGCGTTGACCTAGCGGGAGACGAGCAGTACTTC. Translated, it gives CSVDLAGDEQYF.

This clonotype was found a few times. This chain joins TRBV12-3 or TRBV12-4 and TRBJ1-1; TRBD1 is a possible D gene (6 bases). This CDR3 is built from 15 residues. The germline V and J ends were trimmed by 1 base and 4 bases, with 13 bases remaining between them. The CDR3 is CASSLGGGGSTEAFF. In DNA form, the CDR3 reads TGTGCCAGCAGTTTAGGGGGGGGCGGGAGCACTGAAGCTTTCTTT.

The V call is TRBV10-3, the J call TRBJ2-3; 7 bases agree with TRBD2. Trimming cost V 0 bases and J 1 base; bases outside gene matches: 10. CDR1 and CDR2 from the germline V gene are ENHRY and SYGVKD. CDR3 length: 18 amino acids. CDR3 nucleotide sequence: TGTGCCATCAGTGAGTCCCTAGCGGTCAAAAGGGGCACAGATACGCAGTATTTT. Encoded protein: CAISESLAVKRGTDTQYF.

This chain links TRBV9 with TRBJ2-1; possible D gene TRBD2, 6 bases. V was shortened by 2 bases and J by 10 bases, with 7 bases between the two germline ends. CDR1 and CDR2 from the germline V gene are SGDLS and YYNGEE. CDR3 length: 11 amino acids. CDR3 DNA sequence: TGTGCCAGCAGCGTTGGGGGGGAGCAGTTCTTC. The encoded protein is CASSVGGEQFF.

The chain couples TRBV5-1 to TRBJ2-1; TRBD2 aligns across 10 bases. V trimming: 4 bases; J trimming: 7 bases; junction bases outside the gene matches: 5. Germline CDR1 and CDR2: SGHRS and YFSETQ. The CDR3 extends over 14 amino acids. Here the CDR3 reads CASSTTSGTNEQFF. In DNA, the CDR3 is TGCGCCAGCAGCACAACTAGCGGGACAAATGAGCAGTTCTTC.

The gene calls are TRBV19 and TRBJ1-1; maybe TRBD1 (6 bases). Per germline, CDR1 LNHDA and CDR2 SQIVND (reference sequence). V gave up 8 bases and J gave up 4 bases, with 14 bases separating them. This CDR3 contains 13 residues. This CDR3 is CASSRGGSTEAFF. For the CDR3, the DNA is TGTGCCAGTTCCAGAGGGGGGAGCACTGAAGCTTTCTTT.

A few counts support this clonotype. The chain has TRBV6-5 and TRBJ1-3; D perhaps matches TRBD1 (5 bases). The V gene lost 2 bases and the J gene lost 1 base, with 12 bases spanning the gap. Per the germline V gene, CDR1 is MNHEY and CDR2 is SVGAGI. The CDR3 is 16 residues long. CDR3 sequence: CASSYATGTSGNTIYF. In nucleotides, the CDR3 is TGTGCCAGCAGTTACGCAACAGGAACTTCTGGAAACACCATATATTTT.

J is TRBJ2-5 and V is TRBV5-1; D is unclear. This CDR3 region has 14 residues. Looked up from germline, CDR1 is SGHRS and CDR2 is YFSETQ. The V and J ends lost 0 bases and 2 bases respectively, with 8 bases between them. The CDR3 nucleotides are TGCGCCAGCAGCTTGGCCCTACCTCAAGAGACCCAGTACTTC. Translating it yields CASSLALPQETQYF.

The chain has TRBV7-2 and TRBJ2-5; no clear D. CDR1 and CDR2 (germline): SGHTA, FQGNSA. The CDR3 has 14 amino acids. V was shortened by 0 bases and J by 5 bases, with 10 bases between the two germline ends. CDR3 in DNA: TGTGCCAGCAGCTTAGCAGGGCCGGGTGAGACCCAGTACTTC. Encoded protein: CASSLAGPGETQYF.

This chain joins TRBV12-3 or TRBV12-4 and TRBJ1-1; D remains ambiguous. This CDR3 spans 13 amino acids. The germline V and J ends were trimmed by 6 bases and 1 base, with 9 bases remaining between them. This chain's CDR3 is CASRTRRNTEAFF. CDR3 DNA: TGTGCCAGCAGGACAAGACGGAACACTGAAGCTTTCTTT.

This clonotype was seen ten or more times. The chain carries TRBV29-1 and TRBJ2-3; no definite D call. Germline V CDR1 and CDR2: SQVTM, ANQGSEA. Trimming shortened V by 4 bases and J by 1 base, and 15 bases separated the two germline ends. This CDR3 spans 15 amino acids. Here the CDR3 DNA reads TGCAGCGTTGCTACCGGGTCCTGGCGCACAGATACGCAGTATTTT. Protein product: CSVATGSWRTDTQYF.